This TCR beta chain derives from a study of T-cell reconstitution after alpha-beta-depleted transplantation in children. There are 14 residues in the CDR3. The germline V and J ends were trimmed by 1 base and 0 bases, with 10 bases remaining between them. From germline, CDR1 is DFQATT and CDR2 SNEGSKA (reference sequence). This clonotype was counted between two and nine times. Unique molecular identifiers featured in how the TCRbeta library was prepared. TCRdb reprocessed the PCR reads with MiXCR, giving one entry per CDR3 protein. The repertoire includes about 980,000 distinct CDR3 sequences, around 30% of them detected once, and approximately 30% sits in the top ten.

Sample: PBMCs, mostly from graft donor cells, taken 360 days after TCRalphabeta/CD19-depleted stem cell transplant. The source is a boy less than two years old who had a stem cell transplant for SCID, so the T cells may come from the graft donor. This chain joins TRBV20-1 and TRBJ2-7; D may match TRBD1 or TRBD2 (6 bases each). This chain's CDR3 is CSARGGALSYEQYF. CDR3 bases: TGCAGTGCTAGAGGGGGGGCCCTCTCCTACGAGCAGTACTTC.